The 22 T cell receptor beta chains in this list originate from one sample, sequenced in a study of T cell responses to AZD1222 COVID-19 vaccine (dated by TCRdb to 2020 to 2022). This specimen's time point label, per the study, means: baseline before first vaccination. Library preparation employed the immunoSEQ multiplex PCR assay. Entries here come from immuneACCESS through TCRdb and include only in-frame sequences with V and J called. Some clones fail to appear in such tables; in the studies checked, an unresolved V gene covers under half of the shortfall, and the cause of the remainder is unknown. The sample profile shows around 160,000 clones; roughly 90% of them were found once. 5.5% of the sample belongs to the ten largest clones. Material: peripheral blood, obtained on day 0 of AZD1222 vaccination. The receptor set was obtained from an adult in good health.

At least ten counts were recorded for this clone. V is TRBV5-4 and J is TRBJ1-5, with TRBD1 matching over 7 bases. The CDR3 runs to 15 residues. Germline-derived CDR1 and CDR2 are SGHNT and YYREEE (reference sequence). V trimming: 3 bases; J trimming: 6 bases; junction bases outside the gene matches: 9. The CDR3 coding sequence is TGTGCCAGCAGCTCAGACAGGGAGGTAGGTCAGCCCCAGCATTTT. Translating gives CASSSDREVGQPQHF.

The chain uses TRBV6-4 and TRBJ2-2; D perhaps matches TRBD1 (6 bases). Looked up from germline, CDR1 is MRHNA and CDR2 is SNTAGT. This CDR3 contains 15 residues. The ends were cut back, 8 bases at V and 4 bases at J, with 17 bases in the middle. The CDR3, as DNA: TGTGCCAGCTCAGAGGCTCAGGGGTTCACCGGGGAGCTGTTTTTT. Its translation: CASSEAQGFTGELFF.

The V call is TRBV28, the J call TRBJ1-2, with TRBD1 identical over 8 bases. The CDR3 is made up of 14 amino acids. Looked up from germline, CDR1 is MDHEN and CDR2 is SYDVKM. V shed 6 bases and J 3 bases; nucleotides not matched to a gene: 6. The CDR3 sequence is CASSHDRGYYGYTF. In DNA, the CDR3 is TGTGCCAGCAGCCACGACAGGGGCTACTATGGCTACACCTTC.

V gene TRBV2 combines with J gene TRBJ2-1; 8 bases are shared with TRBD2. V dropped 6 bases and J dropped 3; count of bases not matched to a gene: 13. This CDR3 region has 17 residues. Germline loops: CDR1 SNHLY, CDR2 FYNNEI. The CDR3: CASSRTRLATVYNEQFF. CDR3 sequence (DNA): TGTGCCAGCAGCCGAACGAGACTAGCGACCGTCTACAATGAGCAGTTCTTC.

V usage is TRBV27 and J usage is TRBJ2-5, with no clear D. Deletions cut 2 bases from V and 1 base from J, with 8 bases between. This CDR3 is 14 amino acids long. CDR1 and CDR2 from the germline V gene are MNHEY and SMNVEV (reference sequence). The CDR3 nucleotides are TGTGCCAGCAGTTTAGGCTACCCCCAAGAGACCCAGTACTTC. It encodes CASSLGYPQETQYF.

The rearrangement uses TRBV15 and TRBJ1-5; the D gene is possibly TRBD1 (5 bases). The length of the CDR3 is 15 residues. V lost 3 bases to trimming and J lost 1 base, with 10 bases between them. Germline CDR1 LNHNV, CDR2 YYDKDF (reference sequence). This chain's CDR3 is CATSSGYRSNQPQHF. The CDR3 coding sequence is TGTGCCACCAGCAGTGGGTACAGGAGCAATCAGCCCCAGCATTTT.

The chain is built from TRBV19 and TRBJ1-4, with D possibly TRBD1 on 5 matching bases. Germline V lookup: CDR1 LNHDA, CDR2 SQIVND (reference sequence). The V gene lost 7 bases and the J gene lost 7 bases, with 16 bases spanning the gap. The CDR3 loop spans 14 amino acids. The CDR3 DNA follows: TGTGCCAGTAACTCAGCGGGCGGGGGTGAAAAACTGTTTTTT. It codes for CASNSAGGGEKLFF.

J is TRBJ1-2 and V is TRBV19; TRBD1 agrees at 9 bases. CDR1 LNHDA and CDR2 SQIVND come from the germline V gene (reference sequence). CDR3 length: 14 residues. V shed 6 bases, J shed 4 bases, and the junction held 6 bases outside the gene matches. The CDR3 region has the DNA TGTGCCAGTAGCGGGACAGGGTTGAGCTATGGCTACACCTTC. Translating gives CASSGTGLSYGYTF. Full variable domain (rest looked up from reference TRBV19 and TRBJ1-2): DGGITQSPKYLFRKEGQNVTLSCEQNLNHDAMYWYRQDPGQGLRLIYYSQIVNDFQKGDIAEGYSVSREKKESFPLTVTSAQKNPTAFYLCASSGTGLSYGYTFGSGTRLTVV.

The chain uses TRBV4-2 and TRBJ2-1, with D possibly matching TRBD2 (6 bases). V lost 5 bases and J 2 bases, leaving 10 bases between the germline ends. The CDR3 loop spans 14 amino acids. Per germline, CDR1 LGHNA and CDR2 YNFKEQ. CDR3 loop: CASSVGSTYNEQFF. CDR3 DNA: TGTGCCAGCAGCGTCGGGAGTACCTACAATGAGCAGTTCTTC.

The chain couples TRBV14 to TRBJ2-5; D is perhaps TRBD1 or TRBD2 (5 bases each). This CDR3 contains 16 residues. The V gene's germline CDR1 is SGHDN and CDR2 FVKESK. The V end lost 6 bases, the J end lost 7 bases, and 24 bases lay between the germline ends. The CDR3 is CASSHSGTSISGTQYF. DNA of the CDR3: TGTGCCAGCAGTCATTCCGGGACCTCCATATCGGGGACCCAGTACTTC.

The rearrangement uses TRBV6-1 and TRBJ2-5; a weak D match, TRBD1 (6 bases). The germline gives CDR1 MNHNS, CDR2 SASEGT. Trimming took off 3 bases at V and 5 bases at J, with 22 bases between the two ends. The CDR3 extends over 17 amino acids. CDR3 amino acids: CASSEVTNLQGRETQYF. The CDR3 DNA is TGTGCCAGCAGTGAGGTGACAAACTTACAGGGCCGGGAGACCCAGTACTTC.

DNA of the CDR3: TGTGCCAGCAGCGACGGGCTTGGGCAGTTCTTC. Its protein is CASSDGLGQFF. The chain has TRBV6-4 and TRBJ2-1; the D is unclear. The germline V and J ends were trimmed by 6 bases and 12 bases, with 12 bases remaining between them. Germline assignment: CDR1 MRHNA and CDR2 SNTAGT. The CDR3 has 11 residues.

This clone came up a few times. The genes are TRBV7-2 and TRBJ2-3; D possibly matches TRBD1 or TRBD2 (5 bases each). The CDR3 is 15 residues long. The ends were cut back, 1 base at V and 2 bases at J, with 10 bases in the middle. The germline gives CDR1 SGHTA, CDR2 FQGNSA. CDR3 loop: CASSLVGGFTDTQYF. DNA for the CDR3: TGTGCCAGCAGCTTAGTTGGGGGTTTCACAGATACGCAGTATTTT.

This clone came up once. The chain links TRBV9 to TRBJ2-5; the match to TRBD1 covers 7 bases. The CDR3 has 16 residues. From germline, CDR1 is SGDLS and CDR2 YYNGEE. V lost 4 bases to trimming and J lost 4 bases; unmatched junction nucleotides: 13. The CDR3 reads CASSRRVGGASETQYF. The CDR3 region has the DNA TGTGCCAGCAGCCGCAGGGTAGGGGGCGCGTCAGAGACCCAGTACTTC.

J is TRBJ1-2 and V is TRBV7-8, with D tentatively TRBD1 (6 bases). The CDR3 loop spans 14 amino acids. Deletions cut 4 bases from V and 4 bases from J, with 13 bases between. CDR1 is SGHVS and CDR2 is FQNEAQ in the germline V gene. The CDR3 DNA is TGTGCCAGCAGCTCCCCAGGGGACGGCTATGGCTACACCTTC. It specifies CASSSPGDGYGYTF.

The V gene is TRBV7-8, the J gene TRBJ2-7; 11 bases line up with TRBD2. Unmatched junction bases numbered 5, after V lost 4 bases and J lost 0 bases. This CDR3 contains 16 residues. The germline gives CDR1 SGHVS, CDR2 FQNEAQ. The CDR3 reads CASSSRLAGHSYEQYF. DNA of the CDR3: TGTGCCAGCAGCTCCCGACTAGCGGGGCACTCCTACGAGCAGTACTTC. Based on the CDR3 plus reference TRBV7-8 and TRBJ2-7, the full variable domain is GAGVSQSPRYKVAKRGQDVALRCDPISGHVSLFWYQQALGQGPEFLTYFQNEAQLDKSGLPSDRFFAERPEGSVSTLKIQRTQQEDSAVYLCASSSRLAGHSYEQYFGPGTRLTVT.

The chain employs TRBV19 and TRBJ1-1, with unresolved D. The CDR3 contains 11 residues. The germline CDR1 and CDR2 sequences are LNHDA and SQIVND (reference sequence). The germline V and J ends were trimmed by 6 bases and 11 bases, with 13 bases remaining between them. The DNA for the CDR3 is TGTGCCAGTAGATCCGGGTCCGTGGCTTTCTTT. Translation gives CASRSGSVAFF.

The chain carries TRBV18 and TRBJ1-5; D remains unclear. The germline V gene encodes CDR1 KGHSH and CDR2 LQKENI. This CDR3 spans 13 amino acids. Trimming removed 2 bases at V and 1 base at J, with 3 bases between. The CDR3 nucleotides are TGTGCCAGCTCACCAAACAGCAATCAGCCCCAGCATTTT. This sequence encodes CASSPNSNQPQHF.

The chain combines TRBV6-6 with TRBJ1-2; no definite D call. The germline V gene encodes CDR1 MNHNY and CDR2 SVGAGI (reference sequence). CDR3 length: 13 amino acids. Trimming stripped 8 bases from V and 4 bases from J, with 14 bases between. CDR3 region: CASDLEDLYGYTF. The CDR3 nucleotides are TGTGCCAGCGATCTCGAGGACCTCTATGGCTACACCTTC.

This clone was seen just once. The chain joins TRBV5-4 to TRBJ1-4; 8 bases map to TRBD1. CDR3 size: 17 residues. CDR1 is SGHNT, CDR2 YYREEE, per germline (reference sequence). The V and J ends lost 2 bases and 3 bases, in that order; junction bases with no gene match: 9. As DNA, the CDR3 is TGTGCCAGCAGCTTTGGACAGGGAATCGGAGCTAATGAAAAACTGTTTTTT. The encoded protein is CASSFGQGIGANEKLFF.

This clone was detected once. J is TRBJ1-1 and V is TRBV4-2, with D uncertain. This CDR3 spans 14 amino acids. V was shortened by 3 bases and J by 6 bases, with 14 bases between the two germline ends. Germline loops: CDR1 LGHNA, CDR2 YNFKEQ. In nucleotides, the CDR3 is TGTGCCAGCAGCCACGGACTAGAAAACGCTGAAGCTTTCTTT. Translated: CASSHGLENAEAFF.

The CDR3 spells CASTLGRDHSPLHF. The CDR3 bases are TGTGCCAGCACGCTGGGCAGAGACCATTCACCCCTCCACTTT. The chain is built from TRBV7-8 and TRBJ1-6; D ambiguous. CDR3 length: 14 residues. Looked up from germline, CDR1 is SGHVS and CDR2 is FQNEAQ. V gave up 7 bases and J gave up 8 bases, with 15 bases separating them.